This T cell receptor beta chain was captured in a study of human T cells and chemical hapten exposure. Study as a whole: Per-sample variation in TCR yield stemmed mainly from small pooled library volume differences.

Time point reported: pre-sensitization, week 0. The sample's treatment: therapeutic diphenylcyclopropenone sensitization with weekly scalp DPC. As originally analysed: Samples held a median of 95,638 TCRs, range roughly 20,000–700,000. MiXCR, run by TCRdb on the RACE reads, gives a single entry per CDR3 protein. What appears here as the V and J calls and clone size reflects TCRdb's work, not the paper's. This sample carries tens of thousands of distinct CDR3 sequences, roughly a tenth of them seen once, and the ten largest clones take 3.6%. Germline CDR1 and CDR2: PRHDT and FYEKMQ (reference sequence). The CDR3 spans 14 residues. V was pared by 5 bases and J by 6 bases, with 16 bases between. This clonotype was seen more than once but under ten times.

The material sequenced was whole blood, taken in connection with sensitization to the hapten diphenylcyclopropenone (DPC). The sequence was obtained from a middle-aged woman with alopecia areata. Some clones in this sample may be carry-over from other donors' samples. V is TRBV13 and J is TRBJ1-1; tentatively, D is TRBD1 (5 bases). The CDR3 DNA sequence: TGTGCCAGCAGCACCTATAGCGGGGGGGCTGAAGCTTTCTTT. Encoded protein: CASSTYSGGAEAFF.